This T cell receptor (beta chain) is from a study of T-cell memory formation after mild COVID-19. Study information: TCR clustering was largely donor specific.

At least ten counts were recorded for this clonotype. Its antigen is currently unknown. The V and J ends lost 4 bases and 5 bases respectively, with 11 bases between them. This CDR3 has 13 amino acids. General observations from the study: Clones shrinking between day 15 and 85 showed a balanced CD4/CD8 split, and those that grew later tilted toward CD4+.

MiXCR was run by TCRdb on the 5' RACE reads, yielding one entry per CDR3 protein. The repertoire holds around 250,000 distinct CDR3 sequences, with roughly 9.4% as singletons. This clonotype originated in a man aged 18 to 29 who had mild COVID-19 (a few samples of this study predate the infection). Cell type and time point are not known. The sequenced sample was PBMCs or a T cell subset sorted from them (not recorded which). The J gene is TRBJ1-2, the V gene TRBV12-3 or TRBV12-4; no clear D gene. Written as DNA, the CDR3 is TGTGCCAGCAGTTCCGGGCCCGGATATGGCTACACCTTC. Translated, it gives CASSSGPGYGYTF.